This entry lists 5 T cell receptor beta chains sequenced from one sample in a study of T-cell memory formation after mild COVID-19. Using its own MiXCR run on the 5' RACE reads, TCRdb lists one record per CDR3 protein. The sample consists of more than 350,000 distinct CDR3 sequences, more than 20% of them appearing once. The sequenced sample consisted of PBMCs or a T cell subset sorted from them (not recorded which). Receptors originate from an adult woman who had mild COVID-19 (a few samples of this study predate the infection). Cell type and time point are not known.

This chain uses TRBV10-3 with TRBJ2-7; D might be TRBD2 (6 bases). CDR3 length equals 13 residues. CDR1 and CDR2 (germline): ENHRY, SYGVKD. V was trimmed by 4 bases and J by 9 bases, leaving 16 bases between them. CDR3 loop: CAISGVAESGQYF. The CDR3 nucleotides are TGTGCCATCAGTGGGGTAGCGGAGAGTGGGCAGTACTTC.

The chain joins TRBV27 to TRBJ1-2; TRBD1 is a possible D gene (6 bases). The germline V and J ends were trimmed by 5 bases and 4 bases, with 11 bases remaining between them. The CDR3 has 13 amino acids. Germline V CDR1 and CDR2: MNHEY, SMNVEV (reference sequence). The CDR3 bases are TGTGCCAGCAGTAGCCGGGACACCTATGGCTACACCTTC. It yields the protein CASSSRDTYGYTF.

This clonotype was observed a handful of times. The chain carries TRBV5-1 and TRBJ2-2; tentative D call: TRBD2 (6 bases). Deletions cut 4 bases from V and 3 bases from J, with 25 bases between. The V gene's germline CDR1 is SGHRS and CDR2 YFSETQ. CDR3 length equals 19 residues. CDR3 region: CASSHGDRHPGGDTGELFF. CDR3 nucleotide sequence: TGCGCCAGCAGCCACGGGGACCGACATCCCGGGGGAGACACCGGGGAGCTGTTTTTT.

This clonotype was seen a few times. V gene TRBV6-2 or TRBV6-3 combines with J gene TRBJ2-7; TRBD2 matches 12 bases. The junction had 6 bases not matched to a gene; V was cut back by 5 bases and J by 1 base. CDR3 size: 16 residues. Per germline, CDR1 MNHEY and CDR2 SVGEGT. CDR3 bases: TGTGCCAGCAGTACCCTAGCGGGAGGGCGTTCCTACGAGCAGTACTTC. Its translation: CASSTLAGGRSYEQYF.

This clonotype was counted ten times or more. The chain is built from TRBV3-1 and TRBJ2-4; 8 bases fit TRBD1. CDR1 LGHDT and CDR2 YNNKEL come from the germline V gene (reference sequence). J gave up 9 bases and V 5 bases, and 6 bases lay outside the gene matches. This CDR3 is 13 amino acids long. The CDR3 protein is CASSWTGSVIQYF. In nucleotides, the CDR3 is TGTGCCAGCAGCTGGACAGGGTCGGTCATTCAGTACTTC.